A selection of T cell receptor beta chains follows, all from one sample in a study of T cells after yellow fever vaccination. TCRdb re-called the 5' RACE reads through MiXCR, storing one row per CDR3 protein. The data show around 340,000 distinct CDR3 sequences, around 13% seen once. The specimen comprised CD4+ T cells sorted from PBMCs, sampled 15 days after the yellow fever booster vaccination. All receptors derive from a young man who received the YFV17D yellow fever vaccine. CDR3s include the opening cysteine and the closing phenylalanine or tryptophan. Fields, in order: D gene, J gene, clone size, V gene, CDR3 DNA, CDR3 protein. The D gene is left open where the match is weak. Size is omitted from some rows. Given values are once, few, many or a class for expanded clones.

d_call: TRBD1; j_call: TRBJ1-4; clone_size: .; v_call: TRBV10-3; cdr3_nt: TGTGCCATCAGAAGGACAGGAGACAATGAAAAACTGTTTTTT; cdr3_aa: CAIRRTGDNEKLFF
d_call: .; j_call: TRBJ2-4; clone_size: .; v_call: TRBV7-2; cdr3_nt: TGTGCCAGCAGCTTAGCGCCCCTGGTTACCGGCATTCAGTACTTC; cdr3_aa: CASSLAPLVTGIQYF
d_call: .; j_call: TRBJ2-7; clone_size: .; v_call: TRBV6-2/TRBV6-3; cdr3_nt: TGTGCCAGCAGGCCCATTCCGGGCCCCACCTACGAGCTGTACTTC; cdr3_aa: CASRPIPGPTYELYF
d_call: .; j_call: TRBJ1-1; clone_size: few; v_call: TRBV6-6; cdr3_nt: TGTGCCAGCAGTTACTTCGGGGCCCGGAACACTGAAGCTTTCTTT; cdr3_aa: CASSYFGARNTEAFF
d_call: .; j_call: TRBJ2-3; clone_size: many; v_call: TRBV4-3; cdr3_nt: TGCGCCAGCAGCCAAGAAAGGGCGCTTGTAGCAGATACGCAGTATTTT; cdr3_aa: CASSQERALVADTQYF
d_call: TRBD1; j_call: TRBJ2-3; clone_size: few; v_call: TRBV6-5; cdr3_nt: TGTGCCAGCAGACGGGACAGCCTCACAGATACGCAGTATTTT; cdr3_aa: CASRRDSLTDTQYF
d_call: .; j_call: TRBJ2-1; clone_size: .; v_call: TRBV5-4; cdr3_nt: TGTGCCAGCAGCTTGGACAGCGCGAGCTCCTACAATGAGCAGTTCTTC; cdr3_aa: CASSLDSASSYNEQFF
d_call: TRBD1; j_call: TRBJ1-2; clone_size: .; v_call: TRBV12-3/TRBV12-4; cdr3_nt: TGTGCCAGCAGCCCCCCCGAGGGACAGGGTCGGTATGGCTACACCTTC; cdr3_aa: CASSPPEGQGRYGYTF
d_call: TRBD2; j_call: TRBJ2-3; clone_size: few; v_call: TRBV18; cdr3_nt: TGTGCCAGCTCAATGCTAGCGGGGGATACGCAGTATTTT; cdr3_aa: CASSMLAGDTQYF
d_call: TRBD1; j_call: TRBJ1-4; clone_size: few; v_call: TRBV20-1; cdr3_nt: TGCAGTGCAAGCCGGGACAGTGAAAAACTGTTTTTT; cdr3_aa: CSASRDSEKLFF
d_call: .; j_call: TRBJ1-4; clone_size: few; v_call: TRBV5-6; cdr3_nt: TGTGCCAGCAGCTTTCTCGGGGCAACTAATGAAAAACTGTTTTTT; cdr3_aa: CASSFLGATNEKLFF
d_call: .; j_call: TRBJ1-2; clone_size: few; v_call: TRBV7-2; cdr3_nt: TGTGCCAGCAGCTTTCGAAACAGGGGCTACACCTTC; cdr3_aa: CASSFRNRGYTF
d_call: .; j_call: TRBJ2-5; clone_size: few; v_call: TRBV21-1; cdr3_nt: TGTGCCAGCACGGGGTTCTTCGGGGTACAAGAGACCCAGTACTTC; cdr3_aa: CASTGFFGVQETQYF
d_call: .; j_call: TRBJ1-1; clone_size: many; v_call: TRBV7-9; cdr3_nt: TGTGCCAGCAGCCCCCAGGCTCAGGACACTGAAGCTTTCTTT; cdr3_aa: CASSPQAQDTEAFF
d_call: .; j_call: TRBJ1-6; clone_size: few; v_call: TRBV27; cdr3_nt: TGTGCCAGCAGTCCTAGGAGTTTGAACTCACCCCTCCACTTT; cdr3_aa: CASSPRSLNSPLHF
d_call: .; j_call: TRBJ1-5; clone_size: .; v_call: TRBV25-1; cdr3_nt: TGTGCCAGCAGAGAGAATCAGGCTCAGCCCCAGCATTTT; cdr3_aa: CASRENQAQPQHF
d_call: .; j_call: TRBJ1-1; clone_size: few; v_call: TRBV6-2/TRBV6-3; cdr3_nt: TGTGCCAGCAGTTATGGGCGGTCCACTGAAGCTTTCTTT; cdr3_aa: CASSYGRSTEAFF
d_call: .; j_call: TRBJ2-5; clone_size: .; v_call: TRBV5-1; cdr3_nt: TGCGCCAGCAGAAGTCCTGGGGAGACCCAGTACTTC; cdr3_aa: CASRSPGETQYF
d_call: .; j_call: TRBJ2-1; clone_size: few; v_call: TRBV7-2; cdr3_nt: TGTGCCAGCGGACTACGAACAGCGACAGGGAGGAATGAGCAGTTCTTC; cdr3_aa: CASGLRTATGRNEQFF
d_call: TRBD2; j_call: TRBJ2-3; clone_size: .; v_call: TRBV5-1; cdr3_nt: TGCGCCAGCAGCTTGGGACTAGCGGGGGCCTGGGGAGATACGCAGTATTTT; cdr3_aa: CASSLGLAGAWGDTQYF
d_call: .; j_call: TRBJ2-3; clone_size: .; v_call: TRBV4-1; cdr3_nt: TGCGCCAGCAGCCCAACCACCATCGACACAGATACGCAGTATTTT; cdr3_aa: CASSPTTIDTDTQYF
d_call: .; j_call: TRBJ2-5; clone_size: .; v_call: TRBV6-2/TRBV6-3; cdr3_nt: TGTGCCAGCAGCCGGCCAGGGAGCCCCCAGTACTTC; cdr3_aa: CASSRPGSPQYF
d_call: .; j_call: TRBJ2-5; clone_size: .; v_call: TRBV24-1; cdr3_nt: TGTGCCACCAGTGATTTGGGAGAGACCCAGTACTTC; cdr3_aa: CATSDLGETQYF
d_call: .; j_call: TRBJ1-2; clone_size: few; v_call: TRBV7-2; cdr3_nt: TGTGCCAGCAGCCCTGTTTTCTATGGCTACACCTTC; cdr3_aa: CASSPVFYGYTF
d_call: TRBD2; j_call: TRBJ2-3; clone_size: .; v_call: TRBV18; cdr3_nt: TGTGCCAGCTCATACGGGACTAGCGGGGCATTTGATACGCAGTATTTT; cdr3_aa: CASSYGTSGAFDTQYF
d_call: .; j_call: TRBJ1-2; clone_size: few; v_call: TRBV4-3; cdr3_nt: TGCGCCAGCAGCCAAGGTTGGGGTCAGGATGGTGGCTACACCTTC; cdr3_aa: CASSQGWGQDGGYTF
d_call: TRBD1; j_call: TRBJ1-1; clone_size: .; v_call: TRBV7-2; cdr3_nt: TGTGCCAGCAGCCCCCGGGACAGGGGTTTGAACACTGAAGCTTTCTTT; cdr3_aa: CASSPRDRGLNTEAFF
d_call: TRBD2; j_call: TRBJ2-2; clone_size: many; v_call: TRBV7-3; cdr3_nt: TGTGCCAGCAGCTTTTTAGCGGGGGGCTGGACCGGGGAGCTGTTTTTT; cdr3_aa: CASSFLAGGWTGELFF
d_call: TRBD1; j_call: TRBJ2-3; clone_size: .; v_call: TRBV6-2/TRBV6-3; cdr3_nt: TGTGCCAGCAGTTACACTCCCAGGGGGAGCACAGATACGCAGTATTTT; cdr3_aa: CASSYTPRGSTDTQYF
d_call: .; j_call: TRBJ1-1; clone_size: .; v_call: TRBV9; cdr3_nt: TGTGCCAGCAGCGGACAAATTGGAAATGAAGCTTTCTTT; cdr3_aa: CASSGQIGNEAFF
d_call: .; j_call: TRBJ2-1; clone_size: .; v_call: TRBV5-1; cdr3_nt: TGCGCCAGCGGACCAGGCGGGGCCTACAATGAGCAGTTCTTC; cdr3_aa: CASGPGGAYNEQFF
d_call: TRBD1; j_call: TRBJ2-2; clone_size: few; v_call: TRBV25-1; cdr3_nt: TGTGCCAGCAGCGAACCGGGACAGGGGGGGACCGGGGAGCTGTTTTTT; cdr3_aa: CASSEPGQGGTGELFF
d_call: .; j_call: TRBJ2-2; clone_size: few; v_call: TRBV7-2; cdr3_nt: TGTGCCAGCACCCTCAGCCCCCAGAGCGGGGAGCTGTTTTTT; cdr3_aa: CASTLSPQSGELFF
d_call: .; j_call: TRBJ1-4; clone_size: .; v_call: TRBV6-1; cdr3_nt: TGTGCCAGCATTGTCCGACTGGGGGGTTGGGGAAAACTGTTTTTT; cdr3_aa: CASIVRLGGWGKLFF